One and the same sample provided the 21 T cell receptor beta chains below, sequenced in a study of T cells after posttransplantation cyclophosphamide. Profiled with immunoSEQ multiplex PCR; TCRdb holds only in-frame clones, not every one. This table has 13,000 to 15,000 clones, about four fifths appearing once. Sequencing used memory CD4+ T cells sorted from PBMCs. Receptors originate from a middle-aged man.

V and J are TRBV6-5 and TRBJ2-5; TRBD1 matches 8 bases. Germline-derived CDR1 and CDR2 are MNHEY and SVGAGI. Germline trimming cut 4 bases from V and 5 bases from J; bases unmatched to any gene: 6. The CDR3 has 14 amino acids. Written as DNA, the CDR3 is TGTGCCAGCAGTTTGAACAGGGGGTCGGAGACCCAGTACTTC. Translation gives CASSLNRGSETQYF.

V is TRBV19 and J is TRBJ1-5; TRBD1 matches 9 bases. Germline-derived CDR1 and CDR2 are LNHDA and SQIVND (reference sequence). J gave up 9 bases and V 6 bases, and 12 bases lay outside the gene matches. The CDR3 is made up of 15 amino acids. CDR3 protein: CASSYNLGQGTPQHF. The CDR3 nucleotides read TGTGCCAGTAGCTATAACCTGGGACAGGGAACGCCCCAGCATTTT.

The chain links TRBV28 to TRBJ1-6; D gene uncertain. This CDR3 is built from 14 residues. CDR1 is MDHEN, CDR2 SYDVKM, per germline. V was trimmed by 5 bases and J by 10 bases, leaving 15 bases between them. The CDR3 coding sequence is TGTGCCAGCAGTCTCCACGAGAGTAGATCACCCCTCCACTTT. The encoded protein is CASSLHESRSPLHF.

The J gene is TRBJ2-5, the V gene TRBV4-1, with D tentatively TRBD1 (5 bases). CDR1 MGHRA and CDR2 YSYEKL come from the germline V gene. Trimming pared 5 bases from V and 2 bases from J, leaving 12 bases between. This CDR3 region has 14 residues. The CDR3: CASSSRVGQETQYF. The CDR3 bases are TGCGCCAGCAGCAGCAGGGTGGGGCAAGAGACCCAGTACTTC.

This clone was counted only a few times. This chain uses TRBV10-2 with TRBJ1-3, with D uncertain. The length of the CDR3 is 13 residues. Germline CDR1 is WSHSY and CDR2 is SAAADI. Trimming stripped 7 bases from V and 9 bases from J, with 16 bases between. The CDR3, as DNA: TGCGCCAGCAATCCAACGGGAAGAAGCACCATATATTTT. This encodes CASNPTGRSTIYF.

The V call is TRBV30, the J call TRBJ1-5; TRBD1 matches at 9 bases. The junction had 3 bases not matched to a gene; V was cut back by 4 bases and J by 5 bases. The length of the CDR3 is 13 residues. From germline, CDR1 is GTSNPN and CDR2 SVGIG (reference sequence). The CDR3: CAWTTGGHQPQHF. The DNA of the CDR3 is TGTGCCTGGACGACAGGGGGGCATCAGCCCCAGCATTTT.

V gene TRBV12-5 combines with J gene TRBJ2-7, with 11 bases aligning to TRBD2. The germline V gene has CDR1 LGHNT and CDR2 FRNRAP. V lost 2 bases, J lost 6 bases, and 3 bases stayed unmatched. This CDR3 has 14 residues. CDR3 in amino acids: CASGLLLAGGEQYF. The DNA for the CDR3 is TGTGCTAGTGGTTTGCTCCTAGCGGGAGGCGAGCAGTACTTC. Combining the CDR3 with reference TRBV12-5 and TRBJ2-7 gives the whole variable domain DARVTQTPRHKVTEMGQEVTMRCQPILGHNTVFWYRQTMMQGLELLAYFRNRAPLDDSGMPKDRFSAEMPDATLATLKIQPSEPRDSAVYFCASGLLLAGGEQYFGPGTRLTVT.

The CDR3 here is CASSPRTSGPDYNEQFF. CDR3 in DNA: TGTGCCAGCTCGCCTCGGACTAGCGGGCCTGACTACAATGAGCAGTTCTTC. V and J are TRBV18 and TRBJ2-1, with TRBD2 matching 11 bases. Germline-derived CDR1 and CDR2 are KGHSH and LQKENI. This CDR3 comprises 17 residues. V was clipped by 6 bases and J by 3 bases; unmatched bases: 10.

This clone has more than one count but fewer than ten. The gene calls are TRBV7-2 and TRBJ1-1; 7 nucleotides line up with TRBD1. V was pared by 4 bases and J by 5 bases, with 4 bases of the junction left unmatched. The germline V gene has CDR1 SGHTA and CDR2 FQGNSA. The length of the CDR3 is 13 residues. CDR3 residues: CASSYRGGTEAFF. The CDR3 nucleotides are TGTGCCAGCAGCTACAGGGGAGGTACTGAAGCTTTCTTT.

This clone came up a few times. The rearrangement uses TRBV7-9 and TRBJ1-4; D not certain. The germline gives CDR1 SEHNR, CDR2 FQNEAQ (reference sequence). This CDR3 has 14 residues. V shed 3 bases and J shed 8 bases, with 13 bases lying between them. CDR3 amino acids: CASSFRSGYEKLFF. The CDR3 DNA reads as TGTGCCAGCAGCTTCCGAAGCGGATACGAAAAACTGTTTTTT.

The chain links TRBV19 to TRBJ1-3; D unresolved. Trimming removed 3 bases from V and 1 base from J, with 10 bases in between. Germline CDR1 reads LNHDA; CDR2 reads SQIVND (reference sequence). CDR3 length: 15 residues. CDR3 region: CASSILAVSGNTIYF. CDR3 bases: TGTGCCAGTAGTATCCTGGCCGTATCTGGAAACACCATATATTTT.

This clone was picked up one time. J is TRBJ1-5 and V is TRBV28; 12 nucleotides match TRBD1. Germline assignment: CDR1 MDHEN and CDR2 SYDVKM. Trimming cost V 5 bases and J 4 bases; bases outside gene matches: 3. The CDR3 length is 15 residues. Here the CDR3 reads CASSVGQGANQPQHF. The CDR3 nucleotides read TGTGCCAGCAGTGTGGGACAGGGGGCTAATCAGCCCCAGCATTTT.

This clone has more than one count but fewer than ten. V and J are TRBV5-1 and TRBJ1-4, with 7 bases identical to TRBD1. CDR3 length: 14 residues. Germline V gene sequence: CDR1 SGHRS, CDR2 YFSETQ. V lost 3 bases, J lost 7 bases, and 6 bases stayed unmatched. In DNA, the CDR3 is TGCGCCAGCAGCTCTCGAGGGGGCGGTGAAAAACTGTTTTTT. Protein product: CASSSRGGGEKLFF.

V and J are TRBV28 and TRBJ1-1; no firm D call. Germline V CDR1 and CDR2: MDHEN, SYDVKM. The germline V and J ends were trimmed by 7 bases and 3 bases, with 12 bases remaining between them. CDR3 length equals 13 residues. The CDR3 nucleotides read TGTGCCAGCACCACAACCGGGTACACTGAAGCTTTCTTT. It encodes CASTTTGYTEAFF.

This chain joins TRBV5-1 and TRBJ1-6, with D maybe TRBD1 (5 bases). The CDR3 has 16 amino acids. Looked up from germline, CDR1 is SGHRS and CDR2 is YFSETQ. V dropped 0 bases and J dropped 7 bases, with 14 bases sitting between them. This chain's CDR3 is CASSLGQPDRNSPLHF. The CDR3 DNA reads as TGCGCCAGCAGCTTGGGACAGCCTGACCGGAATTCACCCCTCCACTTT.

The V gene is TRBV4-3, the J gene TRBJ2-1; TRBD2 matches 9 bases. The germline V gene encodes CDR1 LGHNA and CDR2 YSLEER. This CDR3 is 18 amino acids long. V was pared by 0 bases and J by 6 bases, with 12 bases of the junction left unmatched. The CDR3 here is CASSQDQSHSGGLNEQFF. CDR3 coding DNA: TGCGCCAGCAGCCAAGATCAGTCCCATAGCGGGGGCCTCAATGAGCAGTTCTTC.

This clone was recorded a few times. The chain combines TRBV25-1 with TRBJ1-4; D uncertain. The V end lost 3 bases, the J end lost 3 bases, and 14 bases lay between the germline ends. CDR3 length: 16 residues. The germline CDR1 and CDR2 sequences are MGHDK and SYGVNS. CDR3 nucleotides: TGTGCCAGCAGTGATTCAGACTCCGTAGCTAATGAAAAACTGTTTTTT. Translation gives CASSDSDSVANEKLFF. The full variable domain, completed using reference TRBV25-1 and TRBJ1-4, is EADIYQTPRYLVIGTGKKITLECSQTMGHDKMYWYQQDPGMELHLIHYSYGVNSTEKGDLSSESTVSRIRTEHFPLTLESARPSHTSQYLCASSDSDSVANEKLFFGSGTQLSVL.

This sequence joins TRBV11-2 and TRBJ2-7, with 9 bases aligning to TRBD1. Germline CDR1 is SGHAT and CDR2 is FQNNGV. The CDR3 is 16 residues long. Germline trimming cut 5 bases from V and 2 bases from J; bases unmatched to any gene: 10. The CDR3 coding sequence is TGTGCCAGCAGCCCACTACGACGGGACAGGGCCTACGAGCAGTACTTC. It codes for CASSPLRRDRAYEQYF.

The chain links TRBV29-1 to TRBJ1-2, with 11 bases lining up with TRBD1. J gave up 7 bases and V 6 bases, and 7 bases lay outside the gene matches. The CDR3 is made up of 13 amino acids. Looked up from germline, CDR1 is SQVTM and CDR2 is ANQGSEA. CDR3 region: CSVRGQGARGYTF. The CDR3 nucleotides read TGCAGCGTCCGAGGACAGGGGGCGCGTGGCTACACCTTC.

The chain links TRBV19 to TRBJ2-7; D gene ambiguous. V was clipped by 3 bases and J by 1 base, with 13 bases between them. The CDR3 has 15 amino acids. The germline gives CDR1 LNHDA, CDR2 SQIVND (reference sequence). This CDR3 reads CASSITPRGSYEQYF. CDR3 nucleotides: TGTGCCAGTAGTATTACCCCGAGAGGATCCTACGAGCAGTACTTC.

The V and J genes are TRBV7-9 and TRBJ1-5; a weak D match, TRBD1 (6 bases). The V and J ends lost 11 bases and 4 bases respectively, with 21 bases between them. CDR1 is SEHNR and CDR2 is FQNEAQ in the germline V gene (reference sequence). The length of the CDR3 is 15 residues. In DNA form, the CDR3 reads TGTGCCGTAAGGGACACCTTGTTTGGAAATCAGCCCCAGCATTTT. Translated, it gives CAVRDTLFGNQPQHF.